A few counts support the clone carrying this T cell receptor (beta chain). The antigen is not known. This CDR3 spans 13 amino acids. The V and J ends lost 5 bases and 3 bases respectively, with 11 bases between them. CDR1 and CDR2 (germline): SEHNR, FQNEAQ (reference sequence). The library targeted TCRbeta and was prepared with unique molecular identifiers. TCRdb redid the calling of the PCR reads with MiXCR, one entry per CDR3 protein. The repertoire holds fewer than 550,000 distinct CDR3 sequences, with more than 9.5% as singletons. The data derive from a study of T-cell reconstitution after alpha-beta-depleted transplantation in children. Study results and caveats: The high TCRbeta diversity at day 60 in some patients came from surviving recipient T cells and thymic progenitors.

The source material was PBMCs, mostly from graft donor cells, sampled 180 days after TCRalphabeta/CD19-depleted stem cell transplant. The chain joins TRBV7-9 to TRBJ2-7, with D perhaps matching TRBD1 (5 bases). This TCR was sampled from a female patient aged 2-9 years who had a stem cell transplant for aplastic anemia, so the T cells may come from the graft donor. The CDR3 loop reads CASSPTVNYEQYF. In DNA, the CDR3 is TGTGCCAGCAGCCCGACAGTGAACTACGAGCAGTACTTC.